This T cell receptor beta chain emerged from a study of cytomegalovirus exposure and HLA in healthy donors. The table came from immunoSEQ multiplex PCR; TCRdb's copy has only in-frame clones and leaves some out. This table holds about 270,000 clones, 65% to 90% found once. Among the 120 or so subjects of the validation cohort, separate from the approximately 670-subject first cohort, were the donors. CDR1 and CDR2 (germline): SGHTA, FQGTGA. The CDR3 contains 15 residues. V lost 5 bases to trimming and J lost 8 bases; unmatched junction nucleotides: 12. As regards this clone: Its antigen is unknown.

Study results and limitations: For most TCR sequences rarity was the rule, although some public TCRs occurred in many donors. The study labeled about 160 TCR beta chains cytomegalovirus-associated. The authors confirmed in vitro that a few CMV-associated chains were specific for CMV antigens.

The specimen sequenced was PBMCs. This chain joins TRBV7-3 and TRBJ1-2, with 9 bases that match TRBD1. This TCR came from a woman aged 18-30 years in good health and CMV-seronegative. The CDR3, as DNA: TGTGCCAGCAGCCCCAGACCGGGACAGGGAAGCGGCTACACCTTC. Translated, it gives CASSPRPGQGSGYTF.